This TCR beta chain was sequenced in a study of T cell repertoires and leukemia-associated antigens. About the study: Each sample gave roughly 3 to 5.0 million effective reads.

Germline lookup yields CDR1 DFQATT and CDR2 SNEGSKA (reference sequence). V was pared by 1 base and J by 3 bases, with 18 bases between. CDR3 length: 16 amino acids. This clonotype was observed a handful of times. Its antigen is as yet unknown. Via MiXCR, TCRdb re-called the 5' RACE reads, giving one row per CDR3 protein. The sample includes fewer than 15,000 distinct CDR3 sequences, about 41% of them seen just once. Study findings and constraints: V, J, VDJ and CDR3 counts did not differ significantly among groups.

The chain couples TRBV20-1 to TRBJ1-1; TRBD1 is a possible D gene (6 bases). The source of this sequence is a female donor in good health. Material for sequencing was CD3+ T cells sorted from blood and cultured. This CDR3 is CSARADISRGDTEAFF. As DNA, the CDR3 is TGCAGTGCTAGAGCCGACATATCAAGGGGGGACACTGAAGCTTTCTTT.